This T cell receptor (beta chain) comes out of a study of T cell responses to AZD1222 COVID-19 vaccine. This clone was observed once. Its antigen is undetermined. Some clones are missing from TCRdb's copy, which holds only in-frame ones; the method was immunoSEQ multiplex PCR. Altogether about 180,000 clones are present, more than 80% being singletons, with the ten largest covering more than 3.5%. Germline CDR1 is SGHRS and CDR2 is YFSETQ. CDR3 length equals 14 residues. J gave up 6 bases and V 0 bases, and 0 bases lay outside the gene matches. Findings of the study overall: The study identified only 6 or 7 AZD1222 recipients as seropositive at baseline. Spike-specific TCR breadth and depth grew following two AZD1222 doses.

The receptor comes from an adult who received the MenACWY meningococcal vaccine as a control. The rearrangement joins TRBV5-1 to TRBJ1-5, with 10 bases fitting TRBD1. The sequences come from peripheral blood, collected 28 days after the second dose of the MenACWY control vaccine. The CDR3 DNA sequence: TGCGCCAGCAGCTTGGGGGACAGGGGTCAGCCCCAGCATTTT. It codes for CASSLGDRGQPQHF. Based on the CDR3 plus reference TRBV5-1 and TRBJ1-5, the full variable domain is KAGVTQTPRYLIKTRGQQVTLSCSPISGHRSVSWYQQTPGQGLQFLFEYFSETQRNKGNFPGRFSGRQFSNSRSEMNVSTLELGDSALYLCASSLGDRGQPQHFGDGTRLSIL.